Below, one T cell receptor (beta chain) is given with its context. What it recognizes is unknown. This record belongs to a study of PD-L1 blockade in urothelial cancer. The wider study: Patients' prior chemotherapy regimens numbered 0 to 3. Reported median T cell count for blood samples was more than 140,000.

V shed 5 bases and J shed 6 bases, with 11 bases lying between them. This CDR3 spans 13 amino acids. Germline CDR1 reads MNHEY; CDR2 reads SMNVEV (reference sequence). Time point noted: pretreatment peripheral blood. Disease in patients was locally advanced or metastatic urothelial carcinoma. Overall study results and limits: Pretreatment TCR clonality in blood, when below the median, was predictive of better survival.

Profiled with immunoSEQ multiplex PCR; TCRdb holds only in-frame clones, not every one. The repertoire has about 74,000 clones, roughly 88% of them found once; the top ten carry 4.5% to 5%. The specimen comprised PBMCs, sampled around atezolizumab (anti-PD-L1) treatment. This sequence joins TRBV27 and TRBJ1-5; D possibly corresponds to TRBD1 (6 bases). This receptor was obtained from a man in his 70s with urothelial cancer. The CDR3 DNA sequence: TGTGCCAGCAGTCTGGGGGGGGCTCAGCCCCAGCATTTT. Its translation: CASSLGGAQPQHF.